These 16 T cell receptor beta chains were all obtained from the same sample, sequenced in a study of cytomegalovirus exposure and HLA in healthy donors. The PCR used 60 Vbeta and 13 Jbeta primers. The assay was immunoSEQ multiplex PCR, and TCRdb's table has in-frame clones only and misses some. Recorded here are over 100,000 clones; the top ten clones represent 5.5% to 8%. Sequencing was performed on PBMCs. Receptors were obtained from a man between 40 and 49 years old in good health and CMV-seropositive.

V and J are TRBV29-1 and TRBJ1-1; 7 bases line up with TRBD1. Germline V lookup: CDR1 SQVTM, CDR2 ANQGSEA. The CDR3 spans 13 residues. V dropped 1 base and J dropped 5; count of bases not matched to a gene: 4. As DNA, the CDR3 is TGCAGCGTTGAAGGTCCACAGGGGACTGAAGCTTTCTTT. Its protein is CSVEGPQGTEAFF.

The rearrangement joins TRBV19 to TRBJ1-2; 8 nucleotides align to TRBD1. This CDR3 is 16 amino acids long. Unmatched junction bases numbered 15, after V lost 9 bases and J lost 3 bases. Per germline, CDR1 LNHDA and CDR2 SQIVND (reference sequence). The CDR3 bases are TGTGCCAGCCTCGCCCAGGGGGCAACGCCTGACTATGGCTACACCTTC. This sequence encodes CASLAQGATPDYGYTF.

V gene TRBV6-1 combines with J gene TRBJ2-7; 11 bases match TRBD1. Losses at the gene ends were 4 bases for V and 3 bases for J; bases not matched to a gene: 5. CDR1 is MNHNS, CDR2 SASEGT, per germline. The CDR3 extends over 15 amino acids. The DNA of the CDR3 is TGTGCCAGCAGTGTCCGGGACAGGGGGGACTACGAGCAGTACTTC. Residues: CASSVRDRGDYEQYF.

V and J are TRBV28 and TRBJ2-3; 15 bases match TRBD2. Trimming at V came to 6 bases and at J to 1 base, leaving 23 bases not matched to a gene. This CDR3 has 23 residues. Germline V gives CDR1 MDHEN, CDR2 SYDVKM. The CDR3 DNA follows: TGTGCCAGCAGCCAACGTCTCTCCAACCTCGGGACTAGCGGGAGGATCCGCACAGATACGCAGTATTTT. This codes for CASSQRLSNLGTSGRIRTDTQYF.

The V and J genes are TRBV2 and TRBJ2-5; 9 nucleotides align to TRBD2. The CDR3 is 16 amino acids. Trimming at V came to 5 bases and at J to 0 bases, leaving 7 bases not matched to a gene. Germline assignment: CDR1 SNHLY and CDR2 FYNNEI. This CDR3 is CASSTLTSGHQETQYF. The CDR3 region has the DNA TGTGCCAGCAGTACCCTGACTAGCGGCCACCAAGAGACCCAGTACTTC.

The chain joins TRBV7-8 to TRBJ2-7, with 13 bases lining up with TRBD2. Trimming at V came to 4 bases and at J to 0 bases, leaving 3 bases not matched to a gene. The CDR3 covers 16 residues. Looked up from germline, CDR1 is SGHVS and CDR2 is FQNEAQ. CDR3 in DNA: TGTGCCAGCAGCTGGGGACTAGCGGGGCACTCCTACGAGCAGTACTTC. The encoded protein is CASSWGLAGHSYEQYF. Complete variable domain (other parts from reference TRBV7-8 and TRBJ2-7): GAGVSQSPRYKVAKRGQDVALRCDPISGHVSLFWYQQALGQGPEFLTYFQNEAQLDKSGLPSDRFFAERPEGSVSTLKIQRTQQEDSAVYLCASSWGLAGHSYEQYFGPGTRLTVT.

The chain is built from TRBV7-9 and TRBJ2-1; 9 bases line up with TRBD2. The length of the CDR3 is 15 residues. CDR1 SEHNR and CDR2 FQNEAQ come from the germline V gene (reference sequence). The V and J ends lost 5 bases and 4 bases, in that order; junction bases with no gene match: 6. The CDR3 loop reads CASSRGTSSYNEQFF. The CDR3 DNA reads TGTGCCAGCAGCCGCGGGACTAGCAGTTACAATGAGCAGTTCTTC. Supplemented by reference TRBV7-9 and TRBJ2-1, the full variable domain reads DTGVSQNPRHKITKRGQNVTFRCDPISEHNRLYWYRQTLGQGPEFLTYFQNEAQLEKSRLLSDRFSAERPKGSFSTLEIQRTEQGDSAMYLCASSRGTSSYNEQFFGPGTRLTVL.

This rearrangement joins TRBV5-4 to TRBJ1-1; D call uncertain. Germline-derived CDR1 and CDR2 are SGHNT and YYREEE (reference sequence). The CDR3 loop spans 16 amino acids. V lost 5 bases and J lost 0, with 17 bases in between. The CDR3 is CASSLGLTMMNTEAFF. The CDR3 DNA reads TGTGCCAGCAGTCTTGGATTGACAATGATGAACACTGAAGCTTTCTTT.

This rearrangement joins TRBV2 to TRBJ2-5; 8 bases align to TRBD1. The DNA matches TRBJ2-7 better at its end, which makes the J call doubtful. Germline CDR1 is SNHLY and CDR2 is FYNNEI. This CDR3 comprises 16 residues. The CDR3 loop is CASSHRGTSISYEQYF. CDR3 bases: TGTGCCAGCAGTCACAGGGGGACATCGATTTCCTACGAGCAGTACTTC.

The chain has TRBV2 and TRBJ1-5; tentative D call: TRBD1 (6 bases). Trimming pared 4 bases from V and 0 bases from J, leaving 7 bases between. The CDR3 sequence is 14 residues long. Germline lookup yields CDR1 SNHLY and CDR2 FYNNEI. CDR3 protein: CASSGTVSNQPQHF. The CDR3 DNA reads TGTGCCAGCAGTGGGACAGTTAGCAATCAGCCCCAGCATTTT.

The rearrangement links TRBV5-4 to TRBJ1-1, with 7 positions matching TRBD1. V lost 4 bases and J lost 1; bases outside the gene matches: 7. The germline V gene encodes CDR1 SGHNT and CDR2 YYREEE (reference sequence). The CDR3 sequence is 15 residues long. The CDR3 region is CASSSPDRANTEAFF. The CDR3 nucleotides read TGTGCCAGCAGCAGCCCAGACAGGGCGAACACTGAAGCTTTCTTT. The variable domain in full, with the rest retrieved from reference TRBV5-4 and TRBJ1-1, is ETGVTQSPTHLIKTRGQQVTLRCSSQSGHNTVSWYQQALGQGPQFIFQYYREEENGRGNFPPRFSGLQFPNYSSELNVNALELDDSALYLCASSSPDRANTEAFFGQGTRLTVV.

The V gene is TRBV9, the J gene TRBJ2-2; 10 positions agree with TRBD1. The J segment lost 5 bases and the V segment lost 3 bases, leaving 4 bases of the junction unmatched. The CDR3 runs 15 residues. Germline-derived CDR1 and CDR2 are SGDLS and YYNGEE. CDR3 in DNA: TGTGCCAGCAGCGCTAGACAGGGGGCAACCGGGGAGCTGTTTTTT. It is translated as CASSARQGATGELFF. Supplemented by reference TRBV9 and TRBJ2-2, the full variable domain reads DSGVTQTPKHLITATGQRVTLRCSPRSGDLSVYWYQQSLDQGLQFLIQYYNGEERAKGNILERFSAQQFPDLHSELNLSSLELGDSALYFCASSARQGATGELFFGEGSRLTVL.

This chain uses TRBV6-5 with TRBJ1-5; TRBD1 matches at 7 bases. The V gene's germline CDR1 is MNHEY and CDR2 SVGAGI. This CDR3 is 14 amino acids long. V trimming: 6 bases; J trimming: 4 bases; junction bases outside the gene matches: 6. CDR3 sequence: CASSLGQTNQPQHF. DNA for the CDR3: TGTGCCAGCAGCCTGGGACAGACAAATCAGCCCCAGCATTTT.

The chain carries TRBV19 and TRBJ2-7; 10 positions agree with TRBD2. Trimming cost V 11 bases and J 9 bases; bases outside gene matches: 7. CDR1 is LNHDA, CDR2 SQIVND, per germline (reference sequence). This CDR3 spans 11 amino acids. In nucleotides, the CDR3 is TGTGCCGCAGGGGTAGCGGGAGGGCAGTACTTC. Translating gives CAAGVAGGQYF.

V usage is TRBV2 and J usage is TRBJ2-5, with 8 bases identical to TRBD2. Germline-derived CDR1 and CDR2 are SNHLY and FYNNEI. The V segment lost 0 bases and the J segment 9 bases; nucleotides outside the gene matches: 6. This CDR3 contains 14 residues. CDR3 DNA: TGTGCCAGCAGTGAAGCTGGATTAGCGGGGTCCCAGTACTTC. It is translated as CASSEAGLAGSQYF.

The genes are TRBV7-9 and TRBJ2-7, with 9 bases identical to TRBD1. The V gene's germline CDR1 is SEHNR and CDR2 FQNEAQ (reference sequence). The CDR3 extends over 14 amino acids. The ends lost 4 bases at V and 5 bases at J; junction bases unmatched: 6. The DNA of the CDR3 is TGTGCCAGCAGCTCGACAGGGGGGAGACACGAGCAGTACTTC. This translates into CASSSTGGRHEQYF.